The 30 T cell receptor beta chains reported below all come from one sample, sequenced in a study of regulatory T cells in long-lasting Graves disease. Library construction for TCR beta used iRepertoire HTBI primers and Arm-PCR of CDR3 regions. TCRdb re-called the multiplex PCR reads with MiXCR, one entry per CDR3 protein. The table shows 530,000 or so distinct CDR3 sequences, with about 14% occurring only once. Documented time point: newly diagnosed GD, antithyroid drugs for less than 3 months. Isolated PBMC RNA provided the starting material for the TCR library. Another study also made use of these data, one on T cells in Graves' hyperthyroidism and ophthalmopathy.

Material: peripheral blood mononuclear cells (PBMCs), obtained at new diagnosis, from a patient treated with antithyroid drugs. These receptor sequences come from a young man with Graves disease.

The sample holds many counts of this clonotype. The chain couples TRBV5-1 to TRBJ1-5, with TRBD1 matching 7 bases. V shed 4 bases, J shed 2 bases, and the junction held 6 bases outside the gene matches. The CDR3 covers 15 residues. Germline V CDR1 and CDR2: SGHRS, YFSETQ. The CDR3 protein is CASSTQGDGNQPQHF. Here the CDR3 DNA reads TGCGCCAGCAGCACCCAGGGGGATGGCAATCAGCCCCAGCATTTT.

The chain couples TRBV5-5 to TRBJ1-5; D is unclear. This CDR3 comprises 15 residues. Trimming took 0 bases from V and 0 from J, leaving 7 bases between them. Looked up from germline, CDR1 is SGHKS and CDR2 is YYEKEE (reference sequence). CDR3 amino acids: CASSLAANSNQPQHF. In DNA form, the CDR3 reads TGTGCCAGCAGCTTGGCAGCGAATAGCAATCAGCCCCAGCATTTT. The full variable domain, completed using reference TRBV5-5 and TRBJ1-5, is DAGVTQSPTHLIKTRGQQVTLRCSPISGHKSVSWYQQVLGQGPQFIFQYYEKEERGRGNFPDRFSARQFPNYSSELNVNALLLGDSALYLCASSLAANSNQPQHFGDGTRLSIL.

This clonotype was seen a handful of times. The chain uses TRBV2 and TRBJ1-2; D unresolved. This CDR3 is built from 17 residues. V dropped 1 base and J dropped 6 bases, with 21 bases sitting between them. Germline lookup yields CDR1 SNHLY and CDR2 FYNNEI. The CDR3 loop reads CASSEVSPRRISHGYTF. The CDR3 region has the DNA TGTGCCAGCAGTGAAGTAAGCCCCAGGCGGATTAGCCATGGCTACACCTTC.

This clonotype was recorded at least ten times. J is TRBJ1-5 and V is TRBV6-2 or TRBV6-3; the match to TRBD1 covers 7 bases. V was clipped by 5 bases and J by 4 bases; unmatched bases: 5. Per the germline V gene, CDR1 is MNHEY and CDR2 is SVGEGT. The CDR3 is 14 residues long. CDR3 loop: CASSLGQVNQPQHF. CDR3 nucleotides: TGTGCCAGCAGTCTTGGACAGGTAAATCAGCCCCAGCATTTT.

This clonotype was seen ten or more times. V is TRBV12-3 or TRBV12-4 and J is TRBJ2-3; 10 bases agree with TRBD1. The J segment lost 1 base and the V segment lost 6 bases, leaving 7 bases of the junction unmatched. The CDR3 runs to 16 residues. The DNA for the CDR3 is TGTGCCAGCAGAACAGACAGGGGGCTTCGCACAGATACGCAGTATTTT. Its translation: CASRTDRGLRTDTQYF.

The CDR3 DNA sequence: TGTGCCAGCAGTCCCCGACTAGCGGGAGAGCATGAGCAGTTCTTC. It translates to CASSPRLAGEHEQFF. The gene calls are TRBV6-1 and TRBJ2-1; 12 nucleotides match TRBD2. V shed 5 bases and J 8 bases; nucleotides not matched to a gene: 7. The CDR3 sequence is 15 residues long. Germline V gene data show CDR1 as MNHNS and CDR2 as SASEGT.

V and J are TRBV9 and TRBJ2-6; maybe TRBD2 (6 bases). From germline, CDR1 is SGDLS and CDR2 YYNGEE. V was cut by 4 bases and J by 5 bases, with 16 bases left in between. CDR3 length: 16 amino acids. The CDR3 DNA is TGTGCCAGCAGCCCTAAAACGGGGGTCAGGGCCAACGTCCTGACTTTC. Translating gives CASSPKTGVRANVLTF.

The chain uses TRBV5-1 and TRBJ2-3; TRBD2 might be the D (5 bases). Germline loops: CDR1 SGHRS, CDR2 YFSETQ. The V end was cut by 4 bases, the J end by 2 bases, with 11 bases between. This CDR3 is 14 amino acids long. CDR3 in amino acids: CASSRGEHTDTQYF. The CDR3 coding sequence is TGCGCCAGCAGCCGGGGAGAGCACACAGATACGCAGTATTTT.

This clonotype was found many times. The chain has TRBV30 and TRBJ2-5; D call uncertain. Germline lookup yields CDR1 GTSNPN and CDR2 SVGIG (reference sequence). CDR3 size: 12 residues. The CDR3 region has the DNA TGTGCGGCCCTACGGAACCAAGAGACCCAGTACTTC. This encodes CAALRNQETQYF. Full variable domain (outside the CDR3, taken from reference TRBV30 and TRBJ2-5): SQTIHQWPATLVQPVGSPLSLECTVEGTSNPNLYWYRQAAGRGLQLLFYSVGIGQISSEVPQNLSASRPQDRQFILSSKKLLLSDSGFYLCAALRNQETQYFGPGTRLLVL.

This clonotype was seen many times. The rearrangement links TRBV5-1 to TRBJ2-6; TRBD1 aligns across 8 bases. The germline gives CDR1 SGHRS, CDR2 YFSETQ. Trimming removed 0 bases from V and 8 bases from J; junction bases left unmatched: 7. This CDR3 is built from 16 residues. The CDR3 DNA sequence: TGCGCCAGCAGCTTGGGGCATCAGGGGGCGACCAACGTCCTGACTTTC. This sequence encodes CASSLGHQGATNVLTF.

This clonotype was found many times. The V gene is TRBV5-1, the J gene TRBJ2-7; 8 bases align to TRBD2. V was pared by 4 bases and J by 2 bases, with 5 bases of the junction left unmatched. Looked up from germline, CDR1 is SGHRS and CDR2 is YFSETQ. This CDR3 is 14 amino acids long. CDR3 sequence reads: CASSRGLDTYEQYF. CDR3 DNA: TGCGCCAGCAGCAGGGGACTAGACACCTACGAGCAGTACTTC. Full variable domain (missing parts from reference TRBV5-1 and TRBJ2-7): KAGVTQTPRYLIKTRGQQVTLSCSPISGHRSVSWYQQTPGQGLQFLFEYFSETQRNKGNFPGRFSGRQFSNSRSEMNVSTLELGDSALYLCASSRGLDTYEQYFGPGTRLTVT.

This clonotype has more than one count but fewer than ten. This chain uses TRBV5-1 with TRBJ1-1; 7 positions agree with TRBD1. The CDR3 runs to 12 residues. After removal of 5 bases from V and 6 bases from J, the junction contained 4 bases not matched to a gene. Germline CDR1 is SGHRS and CDR2 is YFSETQ. In DNA form, the CDR3 reads TGCGCCAGCAGTTCTGACAGGGCTGAAGCTTTCTTT. Residues: CASSSDRAEAFF.

Concerning this clonotype itself: This likely came from a read error, as a far larger clone is one base away. The chain combines TRBV7-2 with TRBJ2-2; 9 bases align to TRBD1. The germline V gene has CDR1 SGHTA and CDR2 FQGNSA. The CDR3 is 15 residues long. CDR3 amino acids: CASSRDRANTGELLF. CDR3 DNA sequence: TGTGCCAGCAGCCGGGACAGGGCGAACACCGGGGAGCTGCTTTTT.

This clonotype has ten or more counts. The rearrangement links TRBV11-2 to TRBJ2-1; a possible D gene is TRBD2 (6 bases). Germline loops: CDR1 SGHAT, CDR2 FQNNGV. This CDR3 region has 15 residues. The ends were cut back, 5 bases at V and 4 bases at J, with 15 bases in the middle. The chain's CDR3 is CASSRPLALYNEQFF. As DNA, the CDR3 is TGTGCCAGCAGCCGCCCGCTAGCGCTGTACAATGAGCAGTTCTTC.

This clonotype was detected a few times. This sequence joins TRBV5-1 and TRBJ2-3; D unresolved. Germline values: CDR1 SGHRS, CDR2 YFSETQ. There are 14 residues in the CDR3. V dropped 3 bases and J dropped 5 bases, with 13 bases sitting between them. For the CDR3, the DNA is TGCGCCAGCAGCTCTGGACGGGCCGGAGATACGCAGTATTTT. Amino acids: CASSSGRAGDTQYF.

This clonotype has at least ten counts. This rearrangement joins TRBV6-5 to TRBJ1-1; no firm D call. V lost 4 bases and J lost 6, with 9 bases in between. Germline CDR1 reads MNHEY; CDR2 reads SVGAGI. The CDR3 length is 12 residues. The CDR3 DNA reads TGTGCCAGCAGTTCAGCGGTCGCTGAAGCTTTCTTT. Protein: CASSSAVAEAFF.

This clonotype was detected only a few times. The gene calls are TRBV3-1 and TRBJ2-2; 8 bases match TRBD2. Per the germline V gene, CDR1 is LGHDT and CDR2 is YNNKEL (reference sequence). The CDR3 loop spans 18 amino acids. With V trimmed by 2 bases and J by 4 bases, 12 bases remained unmatched. The chain's CDR3 is CASSQNTGTRRSTGELFF. As DNA, the CDR3 is TGTGCCAGCAGCCAAAACACCGGGACTAGAAGGAGCACCGGGGAGCTGTTTTTT.

This clonotype was counted many times. V is TRBV3-1 and J is TRBJ2-7, with unresolved D. This CDR3 has 14 amino acids. Germline values: CDR1 LGHDT, CDR2 YNNKEL (reference sequence). V lost 0 bases and J 4 bases, leaving 10 bases between the germline ends. CDR3 DNA sequence: TGTGCCAGCAGCCAAGATCTTGCCGGGTACGAGCAGTACTTC. It translates to CASSQDLAGYEQYF.

In this sample, this clonotype turned up many times. The rearrangement joins TRBV2 to TRBJ2-7, with D possibly TRBD1 on 6 matching bases. The V and J ends lost 7 bases and 2 bases respectively, with 12 bases between them. The CDR3 is made up of 13 amino acids. In germline, CDR1 is SNHLY, CDR2 FYNNEI. The CDR3 sequence is CASNRDSTYEQYF. The CDR3 DNA reads TGTGCCAGCAACAGGGATTCGACCTACGAGCAGTACTTC.

There are many counts of this clonotype. J is TRBJ2-5 and V is TRBV20-1; 7 nucleotides match TRBD2. Germline CDR1 reads DFQATT; CDR2 reads SNEGSKA (reference sequence). The CDR3 has 17 amino acids. Trimming cost V 3 bases and J 1 base; bases outside gene matches: 14. CDR3 region: CSASSPGLAALQETQYF. The CDR3 DNA reads TGCAGTGCTAGTTCCCCTGGGCTAGCGGCCCTCCAAGAGACCCAGTACTTC.

A few counts support this clonotype. V and J are TRBV7-9 and TRBJ2-2, with D uncertain. Germline-derived CDR1 and CDR2 are SEHNR and FQNEAQ (reference sequence). With 10 bases removed from V and 6 bases from J, the gap between germline ends came to 12 bases. The CDR3 loop spans 12 amino acids. CDR3: CAIQALPGELFF. CDR3 in DNA: TGTGCCATCCAGGCCCTCCCCGGGGAGCTGTTTTTT.

The table lists this clonotype with a few counts. The chain uses TRBV30 and TRBJ2-1, with 12 positions matching TRBD2. After removal of 1 base from V and 0 bases from J, the junction contained 10 bases not matched to a gene. Per the germline V gene, CDR1 is GTSNPN and CDR2 is SVGIG (reference sequence). The CDR3 has 19 residues. CDR3 DNA sequence: TGTGCCTGGAGTGCCCACCCTACTAGCGGGAGGTTCTCCTACAATGAGCAGTTCTTC. This codes for CAWSAHPTSGRFSYNEQFF.

This clonotype was counted at least ten times. The junction and the germline gene differ at one end; a read error may be behind it. The V call is TRBV2, the J call TRBJ1-2; D not resolved. Germline CDR1 SNHLY, CDR2 FYNNEI. This CDR3 has 13 amino acids. The CDR3 spells CASREESNYGYTF. The CDR3 DNA is TGTGCCAGCAGGGAAGAAAGTAACTATGGCTACACCTTC.

The rearrangement uses TRBV19 and TRBJ1-5; maybe TRBD1 (5 bases). V lost 3 bases and J lost 3, with 18 bases in between. Per germline, CDR1 LNHDA and CDR2 SQIVND (reference sequence). The CDR3 spans 17 residues. The CDR3 region has the DNA TGTGCCAGTAGTATGAGGGTCAGGGTTGGGTTCAATCAGCCCCAGCATTTT. This encodes CASSMRVRVGFNQPQHF.

In this sample, this clonotype turned up many times. V and J are TRBV29-1 and TRBJ1-1; D call uncertain. The CDR3 is 14 residues long. V lost 7 bases, J lost 1 base, and 16 bases lay in between. Germline CDR1 reads SQVTM; CDR2 reads ANQGSEA. As DNA, the CDR3 is TGCAGCGGCGACGACCCACTAGGGAACACTGAAGCTTTCTTT. Amino acid sequence: CSGDDPLGNTEAFF.

The rearrangement uses TRBV3-1 and TRBJ1-2, with D possibly being TRBD1 (5 bases). The CDR3 is 13 amino acids. V was trimmed by 0 bases and J by 8 bases, leaving 10 bases between them. The germline V gene has CDR1 LGHDT and CDR2 YNNKEL (reference sequence). CDR3 amino acids: CASSQDGGVGYTF. The CDR3 region has the DNA TGTGCCAGCAGCCAAGATGGAGGGGTCGGCTACACCTTC.

This clonotype has a count of ten or more. The chain combines TRBV27 with TRBJ2-7, with D possibly TRBD2 on 5 matching bases. The CDR3 runs 14 residues. Germline V gene data show CDR1 as MNHEY and CDR2 as SMNVEV (reference sequence). With 7 bases removed from V and 2 bases from J, the gap between germline ends came to 15 bases. The CDR3 bases are TGTGCCAGCACCCGTGACGGGATGGCCTACGAGCAGTACTTC. Protein sequence: CASTRDGMAYEQYF.

This clonotype was seen ten or more times. The chain uses TRBV29-1 and TRBJ2-7; D call uncertain. This CDR3 is built from 13 residues. Trimming took 0 bases from V and 5 from J, leaving 11 bases between them. Germline V lookup: CDR1 SQVTM, CDR2 ANQGSEA. The CDR3 region has the DNA TGCAGCGTTGAAGACGTAGTAAGGGACGAGCAGTACTTC. This translates into CSVEDVVRDEQYF.

The V gene is TRBV29-1, the J gene TRBJ1-4; possibly TRBD1 for D (5 bases). The CDR3 length is 13 residues. Deletions cut 7 bases from V and 5 bases from J, with 14 bases between. Germline V CDR1 and CDR2: SQVTM, ANQGSEA. The CDR3 DNA reads as TGCAGCGGGACCCAGGGTAGGAATGAAAAACTGTTTTTT. This translates into CSGTQGRNEKLFF.

This clonotype was detected ten times or more. A read error may account for a junction end that differs from germline. This chain joins TRBV20-1 and TRBJ2-1, with D uncertain. The germline V gene has CDR1 DFQATT and CDR2 SNEGSKA (reference sequence). This CDR3 is 12 amino acids long. The CDR3 here is CSARDGRSEQFF. CDR3 nucleotides: TGCAGTGCCAGAGATGGAAGAAGTGAGCAGTTCTTC.